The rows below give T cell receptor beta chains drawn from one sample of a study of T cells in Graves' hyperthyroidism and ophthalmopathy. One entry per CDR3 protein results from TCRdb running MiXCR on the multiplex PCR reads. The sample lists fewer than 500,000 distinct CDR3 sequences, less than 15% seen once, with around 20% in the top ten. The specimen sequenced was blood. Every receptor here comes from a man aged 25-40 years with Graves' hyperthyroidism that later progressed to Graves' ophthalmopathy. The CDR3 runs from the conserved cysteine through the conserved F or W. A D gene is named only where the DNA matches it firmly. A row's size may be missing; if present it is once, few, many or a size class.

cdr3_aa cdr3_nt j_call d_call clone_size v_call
CASSLGQVFAEQYF TGCGCCAGCAGCTTGGGACAGGTGTTTGCCGAGCAGTACTTC TRBJ2-7 TRBD1 NA TRBV5-8
CASSEWRGQGRNGYTF TGTGCCAGCAGTGAATGGAGAGGACAGGGAAGGAATGGCTACACCTTC TRBJ1-2 TRBD1 many TRBV6-1
CASRTGGASTEAFF TGTGCCAGCAGGACAGGGGGCGCGAGCACTGAAGCTTTCTTT TRBJ1-1 TRBD1 many TRBV28
CASGGRGGGGLEQYF TGTGCCAGCGGCGGCCGGGGAGGGGGGGGCCTCGAGCAGTACTTC TRBJ2-7 NA NA TRBV7-6
CASSSHRGAAWGQETQYF TGTGCCAGCAGCTCCCACCGGGGGGCGGCCTGGGGTCAAGAGACCCAGTACTTC TRBJ2-5 NA NA TRBV11-2
CANSPARWSTEAFF TGCGCCAACAGCCCTGCCAGGTGGAGCACTGAAGCTTTCTTT TRBJ1-1 NA once TRBV5-1
CATTWRGNEKLFF TGTGCCACCACCTGGAGGGGTAATGAAAAACTGTTTTTT TRBJ1-4 NA few TRBV7-8
CASSRPGANTEAFF TGTGCCAGCAGCCGACCCGGCGCGAACACTGAAGCTTTCTTT TRBJ1-1 NA many TRBV3-1
CSARLAGFQETQYF TGCAGTGCTAGACTAGCGGGGTTCCAAGAGACCCAGTACTTC TRBJ2-5 TRBD2 NA TRBV20-1
CASSLFRGTQYF TGTGCCAGCAGCCTTTTCAGGGGGACCCAGTACTTC TRBJ2-5 NA NA TRBV14
CASSLPSGGRTDTQYF TGTGCCAGCAGCCTTCCTAGCGGGGGTAGGACAGATACGCAGTATTTT TRBJ2-3 TRBD2 many TRBV3-1
CASSEGLRIPSYEQYF TGTGCCAGCAGTGAAGGACTCCGGATTCCCTCCTACGAGCAGTACTTC TRBJ2-7 NA many TRBV2
CASSGPRGGADEQYF TGTGCCAGCAGTGGACCCCGGGGAGGGGCCGACGAGCAGTACTTC TRBJ2-7 TRBD2 many TRBV28
CASGTGTAGPDTQYF TGCGCCAGCGGTACCGGGACCGCAGGGCCAGATACGCAGTATTTT TRBJ2-3 NA NA TRBV5-1